This paragraph reports one T cell receptor (beta chain). This entry belongs to a study of blood T cell repertoires in COVID-19. The data were produced by immunoSEQ multiplex PCR, yet TCRdb's version contains in-frame clones alone and is incomplete. This sample has approximately 140,000 clones, with about 85% found just once. The CDR3 is 12 residues long. The V end lost 5 bases, the J end lost 8 bases, and 15 bases lay between the germline ends. Germline V lookup: CDR1 GTSNPN, CDR2 SVGIG (reference sequence). The origin of this receptor is a human donor in a cohort sampled during active COVID-19. Sequencing used peripheral blood. This sequence joins TRBV30 and TRBJ1-2, with D perhaps TRBD1 (5 bases). Here the CDR3 reads CAWAGFGGGYTF. For the CDR3, the DNA is TGTGCCTGGGCAGGGTTTGGGGGGGGCTACACCTTC. The whole variable domain, filled in from reference TRBV30 and TRBJ1-2, reads SQTIHQWPATLVQPVGSPLSLECTVEGTSNPNLYWYRQAAGRGLQLLFYSVGIGQISSEVPQNLSASRPQDRQFILSSKKLLLSDSGFYLCAWAGFGGGYTFGSGTRLTVV.